Here is one T cell receptor beta chain with its context. This sample is drawn from a study of blood T cell repertoires in COVID-19. For the study at large: COVID-19 samples from acute and convalescent phases originated in the United States, Italy and Spain. In each case, the material was cDNA or gDNA derived from T cells, B-cell-depleted T cells, or PBMCs.

Authors' methods: Amplification from reference gene primers served as the basis for estimated nucleated cell counts. Clones were read by immunoSEQ multiplex PCR, and TCRdb kept only the in-frame ones, dropping some. V, J and clone size are taken as reported in that table, and D and trimming were inferred from the DNA itself. This table holds around 140,000 clones, more than 60% found once. J gave up 7 bases and V 5 bases, and 13 bases lay outside the gene matches. CDR1 is MNHEY, CDR2 SVGAGI, per germline. There are 15 residues in the CDR3. This TCR derives from a woman aged 60-75 years with acute or convalescent COVID-19. The V call is TRBV6-5, the J call TRBJ1-2, with 7 bases fitting TRBD1. Sequencing was done on a sample of peripheral blood. The DNA of the CDR3 is TGTGCCAGCAGTACCAATTACAGGGGATCGGTTGGCTACACCTTC. This sequence encodes CASSTNYRGSVGYTF.